This TCR beta chain emerged from a study of cytomegalovirus exposure and HLA in healthy donors. Study observations and caveats: Across HLA loci, a later analysis found differing TCR association rates, with DRB1 most and HLA-C fewest. CMV antigen specificity was confirmed in vitro for a few CMV-associated chains.

The primer mix had 60 Vbeta and 13 Jbeta primers. Assay: immunoSEQ multiplex PCR; the TCRdb copy retains only in-frame clones and omits some. Altogether 100,000 to 150,000 clones are present, about three quarters being singletons, with the ten largest covering about 1.9%. As concerns this clone: Its antigen is unidentified.

Sample: PBMCs. This TCR came from a man between 45 and 60 years old in good health and CMV-seronegative.

The CDR3 loop reads CASSEAGTPTDTQYF. Here the CDR3 DNA reads TGTGCCAGCAGTGAAGCGGGGACTCCCACAGATACGCAGTATTTT. This chain joins TRBV2 and TRBJ2-3; D is possibly TRBD2 (6 bases). Trimming took off 0 bases at V and 2 bases at J, with 9 bases between the two ends. The CDR3 has 15 residues. CDR1 is SNHLY and CDR2 is FYNNEI in the germline V gene.